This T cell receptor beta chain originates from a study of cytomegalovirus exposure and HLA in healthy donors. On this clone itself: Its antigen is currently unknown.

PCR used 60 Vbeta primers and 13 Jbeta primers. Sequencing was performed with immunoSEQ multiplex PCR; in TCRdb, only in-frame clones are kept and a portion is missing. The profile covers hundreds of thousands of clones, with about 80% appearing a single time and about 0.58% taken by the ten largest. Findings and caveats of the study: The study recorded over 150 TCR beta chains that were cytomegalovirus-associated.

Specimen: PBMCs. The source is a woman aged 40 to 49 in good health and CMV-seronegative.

The CDR3 loop reads CASSFGIWQSYNEQFF. The CDR3 DNA reads as TGTGCCAGCAGCTTTGGCATTTGGCAGTCGTACAATGAGCAGTTCTTC. This chain connects TRBV7-9 to TRBJ2-1; D remains unclear. V lost 3 bases and J lost 4, with 16 bases in between. This CDR3 contains 16 residues. Germline V lookup: CDR1 SEHNR, CDR2 FQNEAQ (reference sequence). The full variable domain, its missing parts supplied by reference TRBV7-9 and TRBJ2-1, is DTGVSQNPRHKITKRGQNVTFRCDPISEHNRLYWYRQTLGQGPEFLTYFQNEAQLEKSRLLSDRFSAERPKGSFSTLEIQRTEQGDSAMYLCASSFGIWQSYNEQFFGPGTRLTVL.